The 28 T cell receptor beta chains below were found in one sample sequenced in a study of monozygotic twins with inflammatory bowel disease. TCRdb reprocessed the 5' RACE reads; each CDR3 protein has one entry and no DNA is given. This sample's table has 310,000 or so distinct CDR3 sequences. Sequencing input: blood. The receptors shown here come from a human donor with ulcerative colitis or Crohn's disease, or a healthy co-twin of an affected twin (not recorded which).

The rearrangement links TRBV7-9 to TRBJ1-2. The CDR3 runs 13 residues. Germline CDR1 reads SEHNR; CDR2 reads FQNEAQ (reference sequence). CDR3 residues: CASSSPDGYGYTF.

The rearrangement uses TRBV7-9 and TRBJ2-7; TCRdb lists TRBD2, though no DNA is available to test this call. This CDR3 spans 16 amino acids. Germline CDR1 and CDR2: SEHNR and FQNEAQ (reference sequence). CDR3 loop: CASSFRSGKSSYEQYF.

The rearrangement uses TRBV15 and TRBJ2-2; TCRdb picks TRBD2, but there is no DNA to check that call. This CDR3 is 16 amino acids long. The germline CDR1 and CDR2 sequences are LNHNV and YYDKDF (reference sequence). The chain's CDR3 is CATQQQDYWNTGELFF.

This sequence joins TRBV18 and TRBJ2-1; TCRdb calls TRBD2, which cannot be checked without DNA. Germline V gene lookup returns CDR1 KGHSH and CDR2 LQKENI. The CDR3 covers 15 residues. CDR3: CASSKREGWYNEQFF.

This chain links TRBV20-1 with TRBJ2-1; checking the TCRdb D call of TRBD2 is not possible without DNA. The CDR3 loop spans 13 amino acids. The germline gives CDR1 DFQATT, CDR2 SNEGSKA (reference sequence). The CDR3 loop reads CSARREGRREQFF.

V usage is TRBV13 and J usage is TRBJ2-7. The CDR3 consists of 12 residues. CDR1 and CDR2 (germline): PRHDT, FYEKMQ (reference sequence). The CDR3 loop is CASSLSIREQYF. The complete variable domain, with remaining parts taken from reference TRBV13 and TRBJ2-7, reads AAGVIQSPRHLIKEKRETATLKCYPIPRHDTVYWYQQGPGQDPQFLISFYEKMQSDKGSIPDRFSAQQFSDYHSELNMSSLELGDSALYFCASSLSIREQYFGPGTRLTVT.

The V and J genes are TRBV7-3 and TRBJ2-2. The germline gives CDR1 SGHTA, CDR2 FQGTGA. The CDR3 runs 14 residues. This CDR3 reads CASSLSSGAGELFF.

This sequence joins TRBV30 and TRBJ2-2; TCRdb names TRBD1, which stays unverified in the absence of DNA. The CDR3 extends over 17 amino acids. Per germline, CDR1 GTSNPN and CDR2 SVGIG (reference sequence). The CDR3 spells CAWSNYKGGQHTGELFF.

The gene calls are TRBV7-9 and TRBJ1-5. Germline values: CDR1 SEHNR, CDR2 FQNEAQ (reference sequence). The CDR3 has 15 residues. This chain's CDR3 is CASSPEGRANQPQHF.

V usage is TRBV12-3 or TRBV12-4 and J usage is TRBJ1-2; the D call of TRBD1 rests on TCRdb alone, since no DNA is present to check it. The CDR3 has 14 amino acids. Here the CDR3 reads CARVTGTGSNGYTF.

The J gene is TRBJ1-2, the V gene TRBV6-1. Germline CDR1 is MNHNS and CDR2 is SASEGT. The CDR3 is 13 residues long. CDR3 protein: CASSAQLGYGYTF.

The chain recombines TRBV15 with TRBJ1-5. Germline loops: CDR1 LNHNV, CDR2 YYDKDF (reference sequence). This CDR3 contains 16 residues. The CDR3 region is CATSSDRTYSNQPQHF.

This chain connects TRBV15 to TRBJ2-5. Germline-derived CDR1 and CDR2 are LNHNV and YYDKDF (reference sequence). The length of the CDR3 is 16 residues. This chain's CDR3 is CATSRVRQVYQETQYF. The variable domain in full, completed from reference TRBV15 and TRBJ2-5, reads DAMVIQNPRYQVTQFGKPVTLSCSQTLNHNVMYWYQQKSSQAPKLLFHYYDKDFNNEADTPDNFQSRRPNTSFCFLDIRSPGLGDTAMYLCATSRVRQVYQETQYFGPGTRLLVL.

The V and J genes are TRBV28 and TRBJ1-1. Germline lookup yields CDR1 MDHEN and CDR2 SYDVKM. The CDR3 loop spans 13 amino acids. This CDR3 is CASNGVTNTEAFF.

V is TRBV5-4 and J is TRBJ2-2; TCRdb returns TRBD1, unconfirmable since there is no DNA. Per the germline V gene, CDR1 is SGHNT and CDR2 is YYREEE (reference sequence). This CDR3 comprises 16 residues. CDR3 amino acids: CASSSGDRVNTGELFF.

This rearrangement joins TRBV27 to TRBJ1-5; no DNA is available, so the TRBD1 call from TCRdb remains unchecked. The CDR3 has 18 residues. CDR1 is MNHEY and CDR2 is SMNVEV in the germline V gene (reference sequence). This CDR3 is CASSRSRPGSYSNQPQHF.

The chain carries TRBV7-6 and TRBJ2-5; without DNA, the TCRdb call of TRBD2 cannot be checked. The V gene's germline CDR1 is SGHVS and CDR2 FNYEAQ. The CDR3 is made up of 14 amino acids. This CDR3 is CASSLGREKETQYF.

The J gene is TRBJ1-3, the V gene TRBV5-4. The germline CDR1 and CDR2 sequences are SGHNT and YYREEE (reference sequence). The CDR3 has 14 residues. Here the CDR3 reads CASSLEGNGNTIYF.

The rearrangement uses TRBV30 and TRBJ1-5. Looked up from germline, CDR1 is GTSNPN and CDR2 is SVGIG (reference sequence). The CDR3 sequence is 13 residues long. CDR3 amino acids: CAWNTRNNQPQHF.

The chain carries TRBV20-1 and TRBJ2-2; lacking DNA, the TRBD2 call made by TCRdb goes unchecked. This CDR3 is 15 amino acids long. Looked up from germline, CDR1 is DFQATT and CDR2 is SNEGSKA (reference sequence). This CDR3 is CSARTSGTNTGELFF.

The chain uses TRBV7-9 and TRBJ2-1; TCRdb calls TRBD2, which cannot be checked without DNA. The CDR3 runs to 14 residues. Germline values: CDR1 SEHNR, CDR2 FQNEAQ (reference sequence). Here the CDR3 reads CASRAGALYNEQFF.

V is TRBV20-1 and J is TRBJ2-3; the TCRdb call, TRBD1, lacks DNA for checking. There are 12 residues in the CDR3. Per germline, CDR1 DFQATT and CDR2 SNEGSKA (reference sequence). The CDR3 loop reads CSVSGATDTQYF.

The V call is TRBV5-5, the J call TRBJ1-4. From germline, CDR1 is SGHKS and CDR2 YYEKEE (reference sequence). CDR3 length equals 13 residues. This CDR3 reads CASSLVPVEKLFF.

This chain joins TRBV12-3 or TRBV12-4 and TRBJ2-1; without DNA, the TCRdb call of TRBD2 cannot be checked. CDR3 length: 14 residues. CDR3 protein: CASSFSGGALGQFF.

This chain connects TRBV18 to TRBJ2-3. CDR3 length: 13 residues. Germline V gene lookup returns CDR1 KGHSH and CDR2 LQKENI. The CDR3 loop reads CASSTDQTDTQYF.

The chain has TRBV7-9 and TRBJ1-1. The germline V gene encodes CDR1 SEHNR and CDR2 FQNEAQ (reference sequence). The CDR3 is made up of 12 amino acids. The CDR3 reads CASSLGDIEAFF.

CDR3 sequence: CASSQRLGRLWEIQYF. This chain connects TRBV4-1 to TRBJ2-5; TCRdb's assignment of TRBD1 cannot be checked, as there is no DNA. Germline V gene lookup returns CDR1 MGHRA and CDR2 YSYEKL. This CDR3 comprises 16 residues.

This rearrangement joins TRBV29-1 to TRBJ2-2; no DNA is available, so the TRBD1 call from TCRdb remains unchecked. The CDR3 loop spans 16 amino acids. Germline loops: CDR1 SQVTM, CDR2 ANQGSEA. The CDR3 here is CSVEEETGLKTGELFF.